A single sample is the source of the 24 T cell receptor beta chains below, sequenced in a study of blood T cells in healthy people across ages. Primed by a sample-barcoded 5' primer and a J-beta primer mix, a second PCR proceeded for roughly 7 to 12 cycles. Each CDR3 protein gets one entry after TCRdb re-called the 5' RACE reads with MiXCR. The repertoire holds about 1.4 million distinct CDR3 sequences, 59% seen once, with roughly 7% in the top ten. The sequenced sample consisted of blood. The receptors originated from a man younger than 35 in good health.

V gene TRBV11-2 combines with J gene TRBJ2-1; TRBD2 might be the D (5 bases). This CDR3 has 15 amino acids. The ends were cut back, 4 bases at V and 3 bases at J, with 13 bases in the middle. Per the germline V gene, CDR1 is SGHAT and CDR2 is FQNNGV. This CDR3 is CASSSTGLGYNEQFF. In nucleotides, the CDR3 is TGTGCCAGCAGCTCAACGGGGTTGGGCTACAATGAGCAGTTCTTC.

This clonotype was seen a handful of times. The V and J genes are TRBV5-1 and TRBJ2-1; 11 positions agree with TRBD2. The CDR3 has 19 amino acids. V lost 0 bases and J lost 7; bases outside the gene matches: 15. Per the germline V gene, CDR1 is SGHRS and CDR2 is YFSETQ. The CDR3 is CASSLATTSGGRTGNEQFF. CDR3 nucleotides: TGCGCCAGCAGCTTGGCAACAACTAGCGGGGGCCGAACGGGGAATGAGCAGTTCTTC.

The rearrangement links TRBV20-1 to TRBJ2-4; 9 bases fit TRBD1. The DNA end favors TRBJ2-7, so the J call may be wrong. This CDR3 has 15 amino acids. The germline V gene has CDR1 DFQATT and CDR2 SNEGSKA (reference sequence). The CDR3 sequence: CSAPTIGQGFYEQYF. The DNA of the CDR3 is TGCAGTGCCCCCACTATCGGACAGGGGTTTTACGAGCAGTACTTC.

This chain links TRBV9 with TRBJ2-3, with D perhaps TRBD1 (6 bases). Per germline, CDR1 SGDLS and CDR2 YYNGEE. Trimming stripped 0 bases from V and 2 bases from J, with 13 bases between. This CDR3 is 16 amino acids long. The CDR3 loop is CASSVGAGVNTDTQYF. For the CDR3, the DNA is TGTGCCAGCAGCGTAGGTGCAGGGGTGAACACAGATACGCAGTATTTT.

This clonotype was seen more than once but under ten times. The chain carries TRBV10-3 and TRBJ1-4, with TRBD1 identical over 7 bases. Trimming removed 6 bases from V and 7 bases from J; junction bases left unmatched: 8. The CDR3 loop spans 14 amino acids. The germline V gene encodes CDR1 ENHRY and CDR2 SYGVKD. CDR3 nucleotides: TGTGCCATCAGAGAGGGGGCAGGCGGTGAAAAACTGTTTTTT. As protein: CAIREGAGGEKLFF.

CDR3 sequence (DNA): TGCAGTGTAATGACGCGAGCAGGGGCCATCACCTACGAGCAGTACTTC. Its translation is CSVMTRAGAITYEQYF. The chain couples TRBV20-1 to TRBJ2-5, with D perhaps TRBD1 (6 bases). The last part of the DNA fits TRBJ2-7 better; the J call may be wrong. The CDR3 consists of 16 residues. CDR1 and CDR2 (germline): DFQATT, SNEGSKA (reference sequence).

The chain recombines TRBV6-6 with TRBJ2-5; D uncertain. Near its end, the DNA agrees better with TRBJ2-7, so the J call may be wrong. The CDR3 contains 10 residues. Germline-derived CDR1 and CDR2 are MNHNY and SVGAGI (reference sequence). CDR3 sequence reads: CASIGVEQYF. The DNA for the CDR3 is TGTGCCAGCATAGGTGTCGAGCAGTACTTC.

The chain recombines TRBV12-3 or TRBV12-4 with TRBJ1-6; D unresolved. V was cut by 6 bases and J by 8 bases, with 8 bases left in between. The CDR3 totals 12 residues. DNA of the CDR3: TGTGCCAGCAGCCCCCCTCATTCACCCCTCCACTTT. Its protein product is CASSPPHSPLHF.

The chain has TRBV20-1 and TRBJ1-1, with 9 bases lining up with TRBD1. The CDR3 length is 13 residues. Germline values: CDR1 DFQATT, CDR2 SNEGSKA (reference sequence). V dropped 6 bases and J dropped 5; count of bases not matched to a gene: 7. CDR3 DNA sequence: TGCAGTGCCACAGACAGGGGGGAAACTGAAGCTTTCTTT. Amino acid sequence: CSATDRGETEAFF.

The chain joins TRBV6-4 to TRBJ2-5; TRBD2 is a possible D gene (6 bases). The CDR3 spans 15 residues. Deletions cut 6 bases from V and 2 bases from J, with 16 bases between. CDR1 is MRHNA, CDR2 SNTAGT, per germline. CDR3 sequence: CASSLGPGDQETQYF. CDR3 DNA sequence: TGTGCCAGCAGCTTGGGTCCGGGGGATCAAGAGACCCAGTACTTC.

The chain carries TRBV6-5 and TRBJ2-1; D is possibly TRBD1 or TRBD2 (6 bases each). The CDR3 totals 13 residues. V gave up 5 bases and J gave up 7 bases, with 12 bases separating them. The germline CDR1 and CDR2 sequences are MNHEY and SVGAGI. The CDR3 DNA reads TGTGCCAGCAGTAGGGGGGCTGGGAATGAGCAGTTCTTC. This gives the protein CASSRGAGNEQFF.

The chain combines TRBV27 with TRBJ2-7; D uncertain. The germline V and J ends were trimmed by 3 bases and 3 bases, with 12 bases remaining between them. The CDR3 extends over 14 amino acids. The germline V gene has CDR1 MNHEY and CDR2 SMNVEV (reference sequence). The CDR3 DNA reads as TGTGCCAGCAGTTTTGCGTCAGGATACTACGAGCAGTACTTC. It is translated as CASSFASGYYEQYF.

This clonotype was seen a single time. This chain uses TRBV7-6 with TRBJ2-3, with TRBD2 matching 8 bases. CDR1 SGHVS and CDR2 FNYEAQ come from the germline V gene. V lost 6 bases and J lost 1; bases outside the gene matches: 9. The CDR3 totals 16 residues. The CDR3 protein is CASSSLAVRGTDTQYF. The DNA of the CDR3 is TGTGCCAGCAGTTCACTAGCGGTGAGGGGCACAGATACGCAGTATTTT.

V is TRBV29-1 and J is TRBJ2-5; weak D call: TRBD1 (5 bases). The germline V gene encodes CDR1 SQVTM and CDR2 ANQGSEA. The CDR3 has 13 residues. V was cut by 4 bases and J by 4 bases, with 13 bases left in between. The CDR3 reads CSVAKGARETQYF. CDR3 bases: TGCAGCGTTGCGAAAGGGGCTCGAGAGACCCAGTACTTC.

The rearrangement links TRBV4-2 to TRBJ1-2, with 9 positions matching TRBD1. Germline V CDR1 and CDR2: LGHNA, YNFKEQ. The CDR3 consists of 13 residues. V was clipped by 6 bases and J by 8 bases; unmatched bases: 7. The CDR3 protein is CASRSTGGGGYTF. In DNA form, the CDR3 reads TGTGCCAGCAGGTCAACAGGGGGCGGGGGCTACACCTTC.

This clonotype was found once. V usage is TRBV6-6 and J usage is TRBJ2-5; no reliable D call. The end of the DNA is better explained by TRBJ2-7, so the J call may be wrong. CDR1 and CDR2 from the germline V gene are MNHNY and SVGAGI (reference sequence). The CDR3 loop spans 12 amino acids. The CDR3, as DNA: TGTGCCAGCAGTGCGCAATGGGACGAGCAGTACTTC. This gives the protein CASSAQWDEQYF.

The rearrangement links TRBV7-8 to TRBJ2-3; 9 nucleotides agree with TRBD2. The CDR3 length is 14 residues. Losses at the gene ends were 8 bases for V and 2 bases for J; bases not matched to a gene: 5. Germline-derived CDR1 and CDR2 are SGHVS and FQNEAQ. The CDR3: CASWGGGDTDTQYF. DNA for the CDR3: TGTGCCAGCTGGGGCGGGGGGGACACAGATACGCAGTATTTT.

This clonotype showed up just once. V gene TRBV7-9 combines with J gene TRBJ2-1, with 11 bases matching TRBD2. V lost 4 bases and J lost 6; bases outside the gene matches: 8. Germline V CDR1 and CDR2: SEHNR, FQNEAQ (reference sequence). This CDR3 region has 16 residues. CDR3 DNA: TGTGCCAGCAGCTCCCTTAGCGGGAGGGGACGCAATGAGCAGTTCTTC. Translation: CASSSLSGRGRNEQFF.

V gene TRBV29-1 combines with J gene TRBJ2-1, with 11 bases matching TRBD2. The J call may be wrong; the DNA end is better matched by TRBJ2-7. The CDR3 contains 14 residues. CDR1 is SQVTM and CDR2 is ANQGSEA in the germline V gene. CDR3 region: CSVTSGSSYNEQYF. CDR3 bases: TGCAGCGTTACTAGCGGGAGCTCCTACAATGAGCAGTACTTC.

The V and J genes are TRBV10-3 and TRBJ2-7; 11 bases line up with TRBD2. The J segment lost 4 bases and the V segment lost 10 bases, leaving 9 bases of the junction unmatched. The CDR3 is made up of 14 amino acids. Germline CDR1 is ENHRY and CDR2 is SYGVKD. The CDR3 bases are TGTGCCACCGGATCGACTAGCGGGGATTACGAGCAGTACTTC. Its protein is CATGSTSGDYEQYF.

This clonotype turned up a few times. The V and J genes are TRBV29-1 and TRBJ2-1; tentative D call: TRBD1 (6 bases). The V gene's germline CDR1 is SQVTM and CDR2 ANQGSEA. The CDR3 consists of 17 residues. V lost 4 bases and J lost 9, with 28 bases in between. CDR3 sequence reads: CSVGRKARGPASLEQFF. In nucleotides, the CDR3 is TGCAGCGTTGGCCGAAAGGCCAGGGGTCCTGCGTCACTTGAGCAGTTCTTC.

This chain uses TRBV20-1 with TRBJ2-4; a weak D match, TRBD2 (6 bases). The DNA end is a closer match to TRBJ2-7, so the J assignment may be wrong. The CDR3 sequence is 14 residues long. Germline V gives CDR1 DFQATT, CDR2 SNEGSKA (reference sequence). CDR3 in DNA: TGCAGTGCGGCAGCCGGGACTGCCATCTACGAGCAGTACTTC. Translated, it gives CSAAAGTAIYEQYF.

This clonotype has a count of ten or more. The rearrangement links TRBV6-2 or TRBV6-3 to TRBJ2-7; D is unclear. The germline CDR1 and CDR2 sequences are MNHEY and SVGEGT. Between the trimmed V and J ends, which lost 4 bases and 4 bases, there was a span of 5 bases. This CDR3 is built from 11 residues. DNA of the CDR3: TGTGCCAGCAGTTTTCTGTACGAGCAGTACTTC. Protein: CASSFLYEQYF.

In its sample, this clonotype was seen once. This sequence joins TRBV6-4 and TRBJ2-7, with 8 bases matching TRBD2. CDR3 length equals 14 residues. Per the germline V gene, CDR1 is MRHNA and CDR2 is SNTAGT. With 9 bases clipped from V and 3 bases from J, the junction kept 10 bases outside the gene matches. CDR3 DNA sequence: TGTGCCAGGGGTCGGGGGGGCAGACACTACGAGCAGTACTTC. Translation gives CARGRGGRHYEQYF.